The clone carrying this T cell receptor beta chain was observed a single time. This sample was taken from a study of blood T cell repertoires in COVID-19. At the level of the study: COVID-19 samples, acute and convalescent, were from the United States, Italy and Spain.

The Seattle site enrolled patients during active infection and followed them longitudinally. In the original processing: Reference gene primer amplification in the assay estimated nucleated cell counts. Clones were sequenced by immunoSEQ multiplex PCR, and TCRdb holds only the in-frame ones, with some missing. V and J calls and clone size are as listed in that table; D and trimming were resolved from the DNA. The sample holds about 210,000 clones, 82% seen once. With V trimmed by 4 bases and J by 3 bases, 6 bases remained unmatched. The CDR3 contains 15 residues. Germline assignment: CDR1 SGHNT and CDR2 YYREEE (reference sequence).

This TCR was sampled from a woman aged 55-70 years with COVID-19, enrolled during active disease. The chain combines TRBV5-4 with TRBJ1-1, with TRBD1 identical over 10 bases. The sample comprised peripheral blood. The CDR3 DNA sequence: TGTGCCAGCAGCGAAAGACAGGGGGCGGACACTGAAGCTTTCTTT. Translation gives CASSERQGADTEAFF.